Listed below are T cell receptor beta chains from one sample, sequenced in a study of radiotherapy plus CTLA-4 blockade in lung cancer. Data came from immunoSEQ multiplex PCR; TCRdb stores just in-frame clones and leaves some out. Of more than 90,000 clones detected, roughly 88% appear once; the ten largest clones hold 4.5% to 6%. The specimen comprised peripheral blood, sampled from a patient treated with radiotherapy plus ipilimumab. The receptors shown here come from a human donor with non-small cell lung cancer that progressed on radiotherapy plus ipilimumab. The CDR3 runs from the conserved cysteine through the conserved F or W. D genes are given only for firm matches. Clone size is given for some rows only: seen once, a few or many times, or a class if the clone is expanded.

clone_size,j_call,d_call,v_call,cdr3_nt,cdr3_aa
once,TRBJ1-1,.,TRBV29-1,TGCAGCGTGGCATATTCCGGGGACCTCGGAGCTTTCTTT,CSVAYSGDLGAFF
.,TRBJ1-4,.,TRBV6-1,TGTGCCAGCAGTTCTTCCGGGGTGGGAGATGAAAAACTGTTTTTT,CASSSSGVGDEKLFF
.,TRBJ2-6,.,TRBV7-3,TGTGCCAGCAGCTTAACTCCCCCTGGGGCCAACGTCCTGACTTTC,CASSLTPPGANVLTF
.,TRBJ2-1,.,TRBV30,TGTGCCTGGAGTAGTCCTTGGCCACCCGGGCAGTTCTTC,CAWSSPWPPGQFF
.,TRBJ2-7,TRBD1,TRBV28,TGTGCCAGCAGCCCGACAGGGATGGGTCCTCAGCAGTACTTC,CASSPTGMGPQQYF
.,TRBJ1-1,.,TRBV2,TGTGCCAGCACTAGGGACGGGGGGAACACTGAAGCTTTCTTT,CASTRDGGNTEAFF
.,TRBJ2-2,TRBD2,TRBV27,TGTGCCAGCACCGAGCGGGATAGGCGGACCGGGGAGCTGTTTTTT,CASTERDRRTGELFF
.,TRBJ2-1,TRBD2,TRBV11-1,TGTGCCAGCAGCGCACGGACTAGCGGGAGAATATCCTCGAATGAGCAGTTCTTC,CASSARTSGRISSNEQFF
.,TRBJ2-1,TRBD2,TRBV7-3,TGTGCCAGCAGCCCCGGGGGAACTAGCGATGAGCAGTTCTTC,CASSPGGTSDEQFF
.,TRBJ1-1,TRBD1,TRBV11-2,TGTGCCAGCAGCGCCCGGGACAGACTGAACACTGAAGCTTTCTTT,CASSARDRLNTEAFF
.,TRBJ2-2,.,TRBV5-4,TGTGCCAGCAGCCAGGGTACCGGGGAGCTGTTTTTT,CASSQGTGELFF
.,TRBJ2-5,.,TRBV5-1,TGCGCCAGCACGGGTCGGCAAGAGACCCAGTACTTC,CASTGRQETQYF
.,TRBJ2-7,.,TRBV15,TGTGCCACCAGCAGGGGTTTTAACTCCTACGAGCAGTACTTC,CATSRGFNSYEQYF
.,TRBJ2-7,.,TRBV5-1,TGCGCCAGCAGCCCACCCCTCCTCTCCTACGAGCAGTACTTC,CASSPPLLSYEQYF
.,TRBJ2-1,.,TRBV18,TGTGCCAGCTCACCTGGACTGGGGTGGGATGAGCAGTTCTTC,CASSPGLGWDEQFF
.,TRBJ1-5,.,TRBV5-4,TGTGCCAGCAGCTTGTCGGGGGACAATCAGCCCCAGCATTTT,CASSLSGDNQPQHF
.,TRBJ1-4,.,TRBV5-1,TGCGCCAGCAGCTTGGCTATGGCCAATGAAAAACTGTTTTTT,CASSLAMANEKLFF
few,TRBJ2-1,.,TRBV25-1,TGTGCCAGCAGTGTCGACTCCCACTACAATGAGCAGTTCTTC,CASSVDSHYNEQFF
once,TRBJ1-2,TRBD1,TRBV27,TGTGCCAGCAGTTTAGGGGGACAGGGCTCAGGCTACACCTTC,CASSLGGQGSGYTF
.,TRBJ1-2,.,TRBV9,TGTGCCAGCAGCGTGGGAGGGGCTCCTAACTATGGCTACACCTTC,CASSVGGAPNYGYTF
.,TRBJ2-7,TRBD2,TRBV18,TGTGCCAGCTCACCGCGGGAGGGCCGATACGAGCAGTACTTC,CASSPREGRYEQYF
once,TRBJ1-2,TRBD1,TRBV6-6,TGTGCCAGCAGTCAGGTGACAGGGGACGGCTACACCTTC,CASSQVTGDGYTF
.,TRBJ1-2,.,TRBV5-5,TGTGCCAGCAGCTTGGACGCAGTAAACTATGGCTACACCTTC,CASSLDAVNYGYTF
.,TRBJ2-2,TRBD1,TRBV5-1,TGCGCCAGCAGCACTGGACAGGGGGCCAACACCGGGGAGCTGTTTTTT,CASSTGQGANTGELFF
once,TRBJ1-5,TRBD1,TRBV28,TGTGCCAGCTTAATTGGGGGGACAGCAAGCAATCAGCCCCAGCATTTT,CASLIGGTASNQPQHF
.,TRBJ2-1,.,TRBV7-2,TGTGCCAGCAGCCCCCGGGCCCAGGTACGGTGGAATGAGCAGTTCTTC,CASSPRAQVRWNEQFF
few,TRBJ1-5,.,TRBV19,TGTGCCAGTAGTATAACTCCCTCAACCTGGGTGCGGCAGCCCCAGCATTTT,CASSITPSTWVRQPQHF
.,TRBJ2-1,.,TRBV7-6,TGTGCCAGCAGCCTCGGGACTCCGGGCAATGAGCAGTTCTTC,CASSLGTPGNEQFF
.,TRBJ2-1,TRBD2,TRBV18,TGTGCCAGCTCACCAAGTGTGGGACTAGCGTACAATGAGCAGTTCTTC,CASSPSVGLAYNEQFF
once,TRBJ1-3,.,TRBV7-9,TGTGCCAGCAGCGCACAGGCTCCAGTCTCTGGAAACACCATATATTTT,CASSAQAPVSGNTIYF
.,TRBJ1-2,TRBD1,TRBV2,TGTGCCAGGGCGGGACAGGATCACTATGGCTACACCTTC,CARAGQDHYGYTF
.,TRBJ1-4,.,TRBV5-4,TGTGCCAGCAGCTTGGGTGCAACTAATGAAAAACTGTTTTTT,CASSLGATNEKLFF
.,TRBJ1-2,.,TRBV7-8,TGTGCCAGCAGCTTAGCGGGGGCCATACTTTCTAACTATGGCTACACCTTC,CASSLAGAILSNYGYTF
.,TRBJ2-2,.,TRBV5-1,TGCGCCAGCAGCTTGACTCTCGCGAACACCGGGGAGCTGTTTTTT,CASSLTLANTGELFF
.,TRBJ2-1,.,TRBV27,TGTGCCAGCAGTTTCCGAAGGGGGGACTTTCGGGGTGAGCAGTTCTTC,CASSFRRGDFRGEQFF
.,TRBJ1-4,.,TRBV5-6,TGTGCCAGCAGCTTTTGGGAAATAAGCCCGATGGAAAAACTGTTTTTT,CASSFWEISPMEKLFF
.,TRBJ2-5,.,TRBV18,TGTGCCAGCTCACTCGGGAACACAGCGTGGGAGACCCAGTACTTC,CASSLGNTAWETQYF
.,TRBJ1-1,TRBD1,TRBV6-5,TGTGCCAGCACGAAGGGGGCCTTGGGAACCACTGAAGCTTTCTTT,CASTKGALGTTEAFF